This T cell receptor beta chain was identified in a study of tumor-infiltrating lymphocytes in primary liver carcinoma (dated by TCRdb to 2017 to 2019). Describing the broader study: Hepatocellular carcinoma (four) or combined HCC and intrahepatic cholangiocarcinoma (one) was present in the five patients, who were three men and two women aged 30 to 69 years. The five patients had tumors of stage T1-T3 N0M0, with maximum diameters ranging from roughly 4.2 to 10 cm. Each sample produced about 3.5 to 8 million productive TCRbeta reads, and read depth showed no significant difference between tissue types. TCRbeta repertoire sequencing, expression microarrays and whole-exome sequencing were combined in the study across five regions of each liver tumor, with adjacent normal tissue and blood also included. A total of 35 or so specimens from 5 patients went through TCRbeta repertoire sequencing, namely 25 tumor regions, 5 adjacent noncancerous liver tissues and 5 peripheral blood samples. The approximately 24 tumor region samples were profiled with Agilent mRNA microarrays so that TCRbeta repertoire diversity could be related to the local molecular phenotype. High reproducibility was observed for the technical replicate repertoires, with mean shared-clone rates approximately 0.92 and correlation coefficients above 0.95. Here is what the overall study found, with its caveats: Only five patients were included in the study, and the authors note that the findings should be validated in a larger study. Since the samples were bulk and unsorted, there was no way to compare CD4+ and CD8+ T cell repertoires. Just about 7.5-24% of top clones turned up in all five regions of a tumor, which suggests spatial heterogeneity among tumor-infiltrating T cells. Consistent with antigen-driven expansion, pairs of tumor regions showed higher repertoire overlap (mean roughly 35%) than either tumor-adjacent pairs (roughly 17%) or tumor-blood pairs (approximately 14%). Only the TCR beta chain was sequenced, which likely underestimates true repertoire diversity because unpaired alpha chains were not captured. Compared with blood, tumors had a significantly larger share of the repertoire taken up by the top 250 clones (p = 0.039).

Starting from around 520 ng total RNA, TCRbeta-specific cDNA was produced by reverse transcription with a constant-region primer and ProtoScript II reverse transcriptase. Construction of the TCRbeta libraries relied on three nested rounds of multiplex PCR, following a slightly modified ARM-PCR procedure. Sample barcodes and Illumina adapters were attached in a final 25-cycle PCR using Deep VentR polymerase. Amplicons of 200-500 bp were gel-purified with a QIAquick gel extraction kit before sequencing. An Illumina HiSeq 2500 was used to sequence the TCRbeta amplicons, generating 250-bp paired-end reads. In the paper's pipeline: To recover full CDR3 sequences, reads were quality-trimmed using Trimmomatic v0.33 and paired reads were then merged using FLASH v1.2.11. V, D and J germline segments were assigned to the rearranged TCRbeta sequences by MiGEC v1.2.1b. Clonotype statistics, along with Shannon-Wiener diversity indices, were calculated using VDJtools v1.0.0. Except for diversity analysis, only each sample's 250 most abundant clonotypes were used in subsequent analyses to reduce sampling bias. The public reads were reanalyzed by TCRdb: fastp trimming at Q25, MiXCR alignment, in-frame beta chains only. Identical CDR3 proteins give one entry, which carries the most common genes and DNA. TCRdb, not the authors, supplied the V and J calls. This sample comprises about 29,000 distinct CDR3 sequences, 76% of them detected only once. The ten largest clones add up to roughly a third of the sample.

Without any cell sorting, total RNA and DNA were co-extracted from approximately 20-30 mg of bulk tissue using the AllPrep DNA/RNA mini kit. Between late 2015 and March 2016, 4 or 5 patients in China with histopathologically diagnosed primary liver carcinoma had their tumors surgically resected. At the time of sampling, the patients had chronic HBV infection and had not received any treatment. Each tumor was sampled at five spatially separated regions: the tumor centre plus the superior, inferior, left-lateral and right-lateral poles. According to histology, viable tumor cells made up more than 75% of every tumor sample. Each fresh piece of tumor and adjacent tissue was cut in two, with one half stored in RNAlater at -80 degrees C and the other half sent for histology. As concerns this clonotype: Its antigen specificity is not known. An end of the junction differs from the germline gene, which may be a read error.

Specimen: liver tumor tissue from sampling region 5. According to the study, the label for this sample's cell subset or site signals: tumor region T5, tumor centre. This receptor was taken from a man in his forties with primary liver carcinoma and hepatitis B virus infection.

The nucleotide sequence is TGTTCCAGCAGCTTGGGCGGGAGCCCCTACGAGCAGTACTTC. Translated, this gives CSSSLGGSPYEQYF. Recombination connected TRBV5-4 to TRBJ2-7, with TRBD2 matching 7 junction bases. CDR3 length: 14 amino acids, cysteine to phenylalanine. Only the CDR3 DNA is retained, 42 bases long and in frame from the first base. According to the germline V gene (reference sequence), CDR1 reads SGHNT and CDR2 reads YYREEE.